A single sample is the source of the 9 T cell receptor beta chains below, sequenced in a study of cytomegalovirus exposure and HLA in healthy donors. Use of 60 Vbeta and 13 Jbeta primers characterized the PCR. The data were produced by immunoSEQ multiplex PCR, yet TCRdb's version contains in-frame clones alone and is incomplete. The sample has about 95,000 clones, about four fifths seen once; the top ten hold about 3.9%. The sequencing input was PBMCs. Every receptor here comes from a woman between 65 and 79 years old in good health and CMV-seropositive.

The CDR3 sequence is CASSIGGGDSNYGYTF. CDR3 sequence (DNA): TGTGCCAGTAGTATAGGAGGGGGCGACAGCAACTATGGCTACACCTTC. This rearrangement joins TRBV19 to TRBJ1-2, with 7 bases that match TRBD1. The CDR3 extends over 16 amino acids. The trim removed 1 base at V and 2 bases at J, leaving 7 bases unmatched. Germline loops: CDR1 LNHDA, CDR2 SQIVND (reference sequence).

V usage is TRBV11-2 and J usage is TRBJ2-5, with 9 bases matching TRBD2. The J call may be wrong; the DNA end is better matched by TRBJ2-7. From germline, CDR1 is SGHAT and CDR2 FQNNGV. The length of the CDR3 is 15 residues. CDR3 nucleotides: TGTGCCAGCAGCTTAGTCGCGGGAGGGTTCGACGAGCAGTACTTC. This sequence encodes CASSLVAGGFDEQYF.

The rearrangement links TRBV5-4 to TRBJ2-2; the match to TRBD1 covers 10 bases. The CDR3 sequence is 15 residues long. After removal of 3 bases from V and 3 bases from J, the junction contained 2 bases not matched to a gene. The germline gives CDR1 SGHNT, CDR2 YYREEE (reference sequence). The CDR3 loop is CASSSGTGDTGELFF. The CDR3 region has the DNA TGTGCCAGCAGCTCGGGGACAGGGGACACCGGGGAGCTGTTTTTT. The full variable domain, rest sourced from reference TRBV5-4 and TRBJ2-2, is ETGVTQSPTHLIKTRGQQVTLRCSSQSGHNTVSWYQQALGQGPQFIFQYYREEENGRGNFPPRFSGLQFPNYSSELNVNALELDDSALYLCASSSGTGDTGELFFGEGSRLTVL.

Of note for this clone: Distinct nucleotide sequences in the sample also encode this CDR3. The chain uses TRBV28 and TRBJ2-3, with D uncertain. Germline V gene lookup returns CDR1 MDHEN and CDR2 SYDVKM. The CDR3 is 12 amino acids. V was cut by 5 bases and J by 6 bases, with 9 bases left in between. In DNA form, the CDR3 reads TGTGCCAGCAGTCCGTACACGGATACGCAGTATTTT. It yields the protein CASSPYTDTQYF.

The chain couples TRBV19 to TRBJ1-1; D is possibly TRBD1 (6 bases). The CDR3 is made up of 16 amino acids. Between the trimmed V and J ends, which lost 6 bases and 6 bases, there was a span of 23 bases. From germline, CDR1 is LNHDA and CDR2 SQIVND (reference sequence). The DNA for the CDR3 is TGTGCCAGTAGGGAAGGGCAGGGGCCGGTCGGCCCTGAAGCTTTCTTT. It codes for CASREGQGPVGPEAFF. Variable domain in full (rest from reference TRBV19 and TRBJ1-1): DGGITQSPKYLFRKEGQNVTLSCEQNLNHDAMYWYRQDPGQGLRLIYYSQIVNDFQKGDIAEGYSVSREKKESFPLTVTSAQKNPTAFYLCASREGQGPVGPEAFFGQGTRLTVV.

The chain joins TRBV10-2 to TRBJ1-5; D is ambiguous. The CDR3 is 14 amino acids. Germline V lookup: CDR1 WSHSY, CDR2 SAAADI. The V and J ends lost 8 bases and 0 bases respectively, with 11 bases between them. The CDR3, as DNA: TGCGCCAGCGACGGGGAATATAGCAATCAGCCCCAGCATTTT. Its protein product is CASDGEYSNQPQHF.

This chain connects TRBV6-4 to TRBJ2-7, with TRBD2 identical over 8 bases. The V gene's germline CDR1 is MRHNA and CDR2 SNTAGT. The CDR3 extends over 16 amino acids. After removal of 0 bases from V and 0 bases from J, the junction contained 4 bases not matched to a gene. The CDR3 here is CASSDSLADSSYEQYF. CDR3 bases: TGTGCCAGCAGTGACTCACTAGCGGATAGCTCCTACGAGCAGTACTTC.

The chain combines TRBV28 with TRBJ2-1, with 9 bases fitting TRBD2. In germline, CDR1 is MDHEN, CDR2 SYDVKM. V shed 6 bases and J 4 bases; nucleotides not matched to a gene: 10. This CDR3 has 16 amino acids. The CDR3 DNA follows: TGTGCCAGCAGCCGCGGGAGGGGCGCAAATTACAATGAGCAGTTCTTC. It encodes CASSRGRGANYNEQFF.

This clone was seen once. This rearrangement joins TRBV28 to TRBJ1-2, with 11 positions matching TRBD1. Germline-derived CDR1 and CDR2 are MDHEN and SYDVKM. V gave up 5 bases and J gave up 8 bases; unmatched junction bases: 13. The CDR3 extends over 16 amino acids. DNA of the CDR3: TGTGCCAGCAGTCCACCCGGCGGACAGGGGGCATTGGGCTACACCTTC. Its protein product is CASSPPGGQGALGYTF.